The clone carrying this T cell receptor (beta chain) was found many times. Specified time point: patch test 3, about 24 weeks after DPC sensitization. The treatment denotes: therapeutic diphenylcyclopropenone sensitization with weekly scalp DPC. V lost 1 base, J lost 15 bases, and 7 bases lay in between. Germline assignment: CDR1 LGHDT and CDR2 YNNKEL (reference sequence). The CDR3 is 10 residues long. The data belong to a study of human T cells and chemical hapten exposure. Each CDR3 protein is one row after TCRdb ran MiXCR on the RACE reads. The repertoire consists of roughly 60,000 distinct CDR3 sequences, with around 12% occurring once and the leading ten covering roughly 2.3%.

V and J are TRBV3-1 and TRBJ2-1; D call uncertain. Sequencing used whole blood, obtained in connection with sensitization to the hapten diphenylcyclopropenone (DPC). This TCR was sampled from a man in his thirties or forties with alopecia areata. Some clones in this sample may be carry-over from other donors' samples. The chain's CDR3 is CASSQGSLFF. The DNA of the CDR3 is TGTGCCAGCAGCCAAGGTTCCTTGTTCTTC.